The 9 T cell receptor beta chains below come from one sample, sequenced in a study of Ad26.COV2.S vaccination and SARS-CoV-2 variants. The treatment here: roughly 19 received Ad26.COV2.S at low or high dose, single or two shots; 5 received placebo; per-sample allocation not given. The samples were gathered on day 63 after the first injection of vaccine or placebo. Clones were read by immunoSEQ multiplex PCR, and TCRdb kept only the in-frame ones, dropping some. The data show some 250,000 clones, more than 75% seen once. Sequencing used peripheral blood, obtained in a trial of Ad26.COV2.S vaccine versus placebo. These receptors all come from a person aged 18-60 years who received the Ad26.COV2.S COVID-19 vaccine or a placebo.

This chain joins TRBV6-5 and TRBJ2-3; 8 positions agree with TRBD2. Germline trimming cut 5 bases from V and 5 bases from J; bases unmatched to any gene: 9. Looked up from germline, CDR1 is MNHEY and CDR2 is SVGAGI. The CDR3 covers 15 residues. Here the CDR3 DNA reads TGTGCCAGCAGTACACCGGGACTAGGCGGAGATACGCAGTATTTT. It is translated as CASSTPGLGGDTQYF.

This chain links TRBV30 with TRBJ1-2; D gene uncertain. CDR1 and CDR2 from the germline V gene are GTSNPN and SVGIG (reference sequence). The length of the CDR3 is 11 residues. The V end lost 1 base, the J end lost 5 bases, and 5 bases lay between the germline ends. The CDR3 here is CAWSGVYGYTF. CDR3 nucleotide sequence: TGTGCCTGGAGTGGGGTATATGGCTACACCTTC.

The CDR3 DNA is TGTGCCAGCTCACCGGGGGTCCCCGGGGAGACCCAGTACTTC. It specifies CASSPGVPGETQYF. This rearrangement joins TRBV18 to TRBJ2-5; possibly TRBD1 or TRBD2 for D (5 bases each). Germline V gives CDR1 KGHSH, CDR2 LQKENI. The V end was cut by 3 bases, the J end by 5 bases, with 13 bases between. CDR3 size: 14 residues.

This chain links TRBV4-3 with TRBJ2-5, with a tentative D call TRBD2 (5 bases). Germline assignment: CDR1 LGHNA and CDR2 YSLEER. V lost 0 bases and J lost 5, with 10 bases in between. This CDR3 spans 14 amino acids. The CDR3 nucleotides read TGCGCCAGCAGCCAAGAGAAGGACTTGGAGACCCAGTACTTC. Translation gives CASSQEKDLETQYF.

The chain couples TRBV6-2 or TRBV6-3 to TRBJ1-5; 7 bases are shared with TRBD1. CDR1 is MNHEY and CDR2 is SVGEGT in the germline V gene. Unmatched junction bases numbered 6, after V lost 2 bases and J lost 5 bases. The CDR3 sequence is 15 residues long. The CDR3 DNA reads TGTGCCAGCAGTTACCCTAGGGACAGTCATCAGCCCCAGCATTTT. This codes for CASSYPRDSHQPQHF.

The rearrangement joins TRBV21-1 to TRBJ1-5; whether TRBD1, the table's D call, matches the DNA was not checked. TRBV21-1 is a documented pseudogene. The CDR3 is made up of 16 amino acids. The DNA for the CDR3 is TGTGCCAGCAGCTCACGGACAGGGGCCAGCAATCAGCCCCAGCATTTT. Translating it yields CASSSRTGASNQPQHF.

The CDR3 coding sequence is TGTGCCAGCAGCCACCTGTGGGGGGCCGTGAACACCGGGGAGCTGTTTTTT. It translates to CASSHLWGAVNTGELFF. The V gene is TRBV7-2, the J gene TRBJ2-2; either TRBD1 or TRBD2 may fit D (6 bases each). The germline V and J ends were trimmed by 5 bases and 1 base, with 17 bases remaining between them. The CDR3 is 17 residues long. The V gene's germline CDR1 is SGHTA and CDR2 FQGNSA. Drawing the rest from reference TRBV7-2 and TRBJ2-2, the complete variable domain is GAGVSQSPSNKVTEKGKDVELRCDPISGHTALYWYRQSLGQGLEFLIYFQGNSAPDKSGLPSDRFSAERTGGSVSTLTIQRTQQEDSAVYLCASSHLWGAVNTGELFFGEGSRLTVL.

This rearrangement joins TRBV7-9 to TRBJ2-3, with D maybe TRBD1 (5 bases). V lost 5 bases, J lost 1 base, and 16 bases lay in between. Looked up from germline, CDR1 is SEHNR and CDR2 is FQNEAQ (reference sequence). The CDR3 extends over 16 amino acids. CDR3 DNA: TGTGCCAGCAGCCCCCGGGCAGGGTGGGGCACAGATACGCAGTATTTT. It specifies CASSPRAGWGTDTQYF.

With regard to this clone: Mismatch with germline at one junction end may stem from a read error. This sequence joins TRBV6-1 and TRBJ1-3; D remains unclear. Per germline, CDR1 MNHNS and CDR2 SASEGT. The CDR3 runs 12 residues. This CDR3 reads CASSEGRNTIYF. The CDR3 nucleotides are TGTGCCAGCAGCGAAGGTCGGAACACCATATATTTT.